This entry concerns a single TCR beta chain. Its antigen is unidentified. This may stem from a read error, because a much larger clone lies one nucleotide away. MiXCR, run by TCRdb on the reads, gives a single entry per CDR3 protein. The sample includes 680,000 or so distinct CDR3 sequences, less than 40% of them seen just once. This CDR3 comprises 16 residues. The germline CDR1 and CDR2 sequences are SGHTA and FQGNSA. The V end lost 1 base, the J end lost 6 bases, and 17 bases lay between the germline ends. These data are taken from a study of T cell repertoires in cytomegalovirus infection. Whole-study context: Both a matching HLA type and CMV infection were indicated by public TCR beta signatures. Study-wide points: Ex vivo, HLA-C-restricted CMV-specific TCR beta clonotypes prevailed over the rest of the response.

The sequence was obtained from a human donor in good health (CMV status not recorded). Some clones in this sample may be carry-over from other donors' samples. The chain combines TRBV7-2 with TRBJ2-3; no firm D call. The material sequenced was PBMCs. As DNA, the CDR3 is TGTGCCAGCAGCTTAGTTGCGGTGTTATCGGTGGATACGCAGTATTTT. This sequence encodes CASSLVAVLSVDTQYF.